The following is a T cell receptor beta chain sequence with its context. The sample comes from a study of T cell responses to AZD1222 COVID-19 vaccine. TCRdb's table, derived via immunoSEQ multiplex PCR, lists solely in-frame clones and lacks some. Among about 220,000 clones listed, around 93% were seen once. V was trimmed by 2 bases and J by 7 bases, leaving 15 bases between them. The CDR3 consists of 16 residues. Looked up from germline, CDR1 is MDHEN and CDR2 is SYDVKM. J is TRBJ1-6 and V is TRBV28; D is perhaps TRBD1 (5 bases). The sample was peripheral blood, taken on day 0 of MenACWY control vaccination. This receptor was identified in an adult in good health. The CDR3 DNA reads as TGTGCCAGCAGTTTAATCCCCGGGACTTTAAATTCACCCCTCCACTTT. Amino acids: CASSLIPGTLNSPLHF.